This entry is about one T cell receptor (beta chain). No antigen is known for it. Clones were read by immunoSEQ multiplex PCR, and TCRdb kept only the in-frame ones, dropping some. The data show around 130,000 clones, about 93% seen once. This specimen comes from a study of T cell responses to AZD1222 COVID-19 vaccine. Study in general: Investigators merged groups given second doses at roughly 4 or roughly 12 weeks. Study results and caveats: Of the AZD1222 recipients, only five to seven were seropositive at baseline. Nearly half of spike-specific TCRs reportedly go after variant regions that carry no mutations. Elevations in Spike-specific TCR breadth and depth followed administration of two AZD1222 doses.

V lost 3 bases, J lost 0 bases, and 6 bases lay in between. CDR3 length: 13 residues. CDR1 and CDR2 (germline): SGHRS, YFSETQ. The specimen comprised peripheral blood, sampled on day 0 of AZD1222 vaccination. The clonotype comes from an adult in good health. The chain is built from TRBV5-1 and TRBJ1-1; D is undetermined. Here the CDR3 reads CASSSPVNTEAFF. CDR3 nucleotides: TGCGCCAGCAGCTCCCCGGTGAACACTGAAGCTTTCTTT.